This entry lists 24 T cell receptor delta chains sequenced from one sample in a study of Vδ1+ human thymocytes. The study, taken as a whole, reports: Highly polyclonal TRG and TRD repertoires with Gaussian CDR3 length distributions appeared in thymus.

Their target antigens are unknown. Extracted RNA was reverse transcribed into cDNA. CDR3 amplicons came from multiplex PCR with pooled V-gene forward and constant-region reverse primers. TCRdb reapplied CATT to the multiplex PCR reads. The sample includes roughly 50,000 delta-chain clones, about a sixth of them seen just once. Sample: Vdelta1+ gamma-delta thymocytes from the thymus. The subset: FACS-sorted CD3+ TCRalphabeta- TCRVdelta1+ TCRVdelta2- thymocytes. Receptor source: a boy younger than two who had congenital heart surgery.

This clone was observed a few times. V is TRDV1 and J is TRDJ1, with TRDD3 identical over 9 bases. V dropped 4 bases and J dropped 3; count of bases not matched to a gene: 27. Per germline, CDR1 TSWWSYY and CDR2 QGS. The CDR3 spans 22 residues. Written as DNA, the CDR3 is TGTGCTCTTGGGGTCCCCTCCTACCGGCCACCTCCTGGGGGATCCCTTCCCGATAAACTCATCTTT. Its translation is CALGVPSYRPPPGGSLPDKLIF.

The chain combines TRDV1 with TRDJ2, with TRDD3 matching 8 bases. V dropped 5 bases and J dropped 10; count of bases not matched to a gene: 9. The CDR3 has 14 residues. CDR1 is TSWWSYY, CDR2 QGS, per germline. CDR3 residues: CALGNGGIRRQLFF. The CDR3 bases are TGTGCTCTTGGGAACGGAGGGATACGCCGACAACTCTTCTTT.

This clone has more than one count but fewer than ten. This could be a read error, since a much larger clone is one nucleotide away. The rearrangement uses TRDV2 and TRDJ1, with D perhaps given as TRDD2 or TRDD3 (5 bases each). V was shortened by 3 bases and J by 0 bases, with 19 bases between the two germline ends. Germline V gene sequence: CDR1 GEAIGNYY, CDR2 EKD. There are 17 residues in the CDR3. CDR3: CACDSCGISFHTDKLIF. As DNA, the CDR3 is TGTGCCTGTGACTCCTGTGGGATTAGCTTCCACACCGATAAACTCATCTTT.

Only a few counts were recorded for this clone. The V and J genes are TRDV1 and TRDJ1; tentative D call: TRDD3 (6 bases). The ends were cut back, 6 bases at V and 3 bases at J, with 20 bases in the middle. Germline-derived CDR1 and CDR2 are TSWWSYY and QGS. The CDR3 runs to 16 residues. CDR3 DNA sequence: TGTGCTCTTGGCGGAGCTAGGGTGTACTGGGCCGATAAACTCATCTTT. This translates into CALGGARVYWADKLIF.

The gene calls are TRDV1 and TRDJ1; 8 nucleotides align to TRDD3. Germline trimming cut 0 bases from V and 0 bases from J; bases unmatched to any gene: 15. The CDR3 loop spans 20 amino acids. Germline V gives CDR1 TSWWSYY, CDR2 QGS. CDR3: CALGELAYWGRSSYTDKLIF. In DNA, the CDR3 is TGTGCTCTTGGGGAACTGGCGTACTGGGGGCGGTCCTCGTACACCGATAAACTCATCTTT.

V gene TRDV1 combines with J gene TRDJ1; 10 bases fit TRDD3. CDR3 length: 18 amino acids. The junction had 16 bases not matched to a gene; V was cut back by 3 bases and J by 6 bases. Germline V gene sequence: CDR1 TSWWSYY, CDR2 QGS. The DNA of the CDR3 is TGTGCTCTTGGGGACCATGGCCCCGACTGGGGGATGGCTTATAAACTCATCTTT. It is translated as CALGDHGPDWGMAYKLIF.

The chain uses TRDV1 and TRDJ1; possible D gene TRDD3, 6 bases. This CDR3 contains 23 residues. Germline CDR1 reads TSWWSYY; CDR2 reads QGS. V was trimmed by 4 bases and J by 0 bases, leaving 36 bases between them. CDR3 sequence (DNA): TGTGCTCTTGGGGGACCCTACTCCCAACTACTACCACATTGGGGGCTCCACACCGATAAACTCATCTTT. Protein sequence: CALGGPYSQLLPHWGLHTDKLIF.

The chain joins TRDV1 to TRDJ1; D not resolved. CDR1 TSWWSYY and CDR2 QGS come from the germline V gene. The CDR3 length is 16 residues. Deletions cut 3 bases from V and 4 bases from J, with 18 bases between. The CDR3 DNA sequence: TGTGCTCTTGGGGACCAAGCAGGCAAACACGGCGATAAACTCATCTTT. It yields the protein CALGDQAGKHGDKLIF.

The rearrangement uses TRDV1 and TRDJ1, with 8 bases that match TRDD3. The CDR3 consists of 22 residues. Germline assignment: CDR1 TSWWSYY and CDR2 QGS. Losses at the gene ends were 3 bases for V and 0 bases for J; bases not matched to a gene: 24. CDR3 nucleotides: TGTGCTCTTGGGGACCGAGCCTTCCCTAACTGGGGGTTATCCGTGTACACCGATAAACTCATCTTT. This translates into CALGDRAFPNWGLSVYTDKLIF.

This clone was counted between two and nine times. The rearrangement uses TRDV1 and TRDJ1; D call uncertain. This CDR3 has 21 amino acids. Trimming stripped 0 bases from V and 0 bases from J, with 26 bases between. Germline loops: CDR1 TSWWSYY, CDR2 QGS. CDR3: CALGELGYIRQLVPYTDKLIF. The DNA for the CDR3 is TGTGCTCTTGGGGAACTGGGCTATATCAGGCAGTTGGTACCGTACACCGATAAACTCATCTTT.

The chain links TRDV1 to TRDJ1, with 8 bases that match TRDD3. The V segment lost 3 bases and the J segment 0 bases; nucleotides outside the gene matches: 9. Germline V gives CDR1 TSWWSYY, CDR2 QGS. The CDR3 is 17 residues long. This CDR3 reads CALGEGAWGTYTDKLIF. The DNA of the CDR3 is TGTGCTCTTGGGGAGGGGGCCTGGGGGACGTACACCGATAAACTCATCTTT.

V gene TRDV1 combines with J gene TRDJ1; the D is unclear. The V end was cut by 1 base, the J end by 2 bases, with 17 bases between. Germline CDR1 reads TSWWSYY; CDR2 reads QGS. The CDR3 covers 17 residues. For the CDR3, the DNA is TGTGCTCTTGGGGAACCCCGCGTGGGAGCATATACCGATAAACTCATCTTT. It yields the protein CALGEPRVGAYTDKLIF.

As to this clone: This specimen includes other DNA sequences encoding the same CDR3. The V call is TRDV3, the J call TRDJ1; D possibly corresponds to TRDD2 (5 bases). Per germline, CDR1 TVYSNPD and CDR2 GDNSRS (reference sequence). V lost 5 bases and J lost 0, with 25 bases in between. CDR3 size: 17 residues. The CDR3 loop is CAATEGLHDFYTDKLIF. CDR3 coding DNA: TGTGCCGCGACTGAAGGCCTTCACGACTTTTACACCGATAAACTCATCTTT.

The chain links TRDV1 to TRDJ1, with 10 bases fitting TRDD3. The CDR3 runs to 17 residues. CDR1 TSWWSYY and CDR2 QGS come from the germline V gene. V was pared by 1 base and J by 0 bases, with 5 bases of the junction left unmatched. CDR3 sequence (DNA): TGTGCTCTTGGGGAACCAGGGGGATACGGGTACACCGATAAACTCATCTTT. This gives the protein CALGEPGGYGYTDKLIF.

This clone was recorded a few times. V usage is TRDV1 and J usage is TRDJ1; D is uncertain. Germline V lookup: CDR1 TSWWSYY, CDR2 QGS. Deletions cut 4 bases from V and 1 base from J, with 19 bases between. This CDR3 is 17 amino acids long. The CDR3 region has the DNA TGTGCTCTTGGGGCAAAAGGTTCGGACCAGGTCACCGATAAACTCATCTTT. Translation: CALGAKGSDQVTDKLIF.

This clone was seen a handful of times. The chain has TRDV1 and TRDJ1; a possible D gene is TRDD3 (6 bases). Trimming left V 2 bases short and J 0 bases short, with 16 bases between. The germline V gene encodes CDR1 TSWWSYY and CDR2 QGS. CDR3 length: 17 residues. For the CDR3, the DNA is TGTGCTCTTGGGGAAAGGAAGGTGGGGGCTCACACCGATAAACTCATCTTT. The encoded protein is CALGERKVGAHTDKLIF.

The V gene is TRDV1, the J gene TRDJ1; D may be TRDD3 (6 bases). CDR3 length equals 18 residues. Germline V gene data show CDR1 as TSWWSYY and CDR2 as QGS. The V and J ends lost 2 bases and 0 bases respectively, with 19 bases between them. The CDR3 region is CALGEKLLLGTYTDKLIF. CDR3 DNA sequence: TGTGCTCTTGGGGAAAAGTTGCTTCTGGGGACGTACACCGATAAACTCATCTTT.

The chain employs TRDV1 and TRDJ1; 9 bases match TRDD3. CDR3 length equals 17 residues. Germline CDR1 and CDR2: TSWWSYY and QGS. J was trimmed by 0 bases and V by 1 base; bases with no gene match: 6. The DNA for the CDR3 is TGTGCTCTTGGGGAACCTTGGGGGATAGAGTACACCGATAAACTCATCTTT. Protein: CALGEPWGIEYTDKLIF.

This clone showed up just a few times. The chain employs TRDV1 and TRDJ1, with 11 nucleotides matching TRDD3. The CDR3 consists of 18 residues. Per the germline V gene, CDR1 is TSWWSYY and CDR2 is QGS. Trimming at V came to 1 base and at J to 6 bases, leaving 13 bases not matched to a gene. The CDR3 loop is CALGERTLLGDKGNKLIF. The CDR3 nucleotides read TGTGCTCTTGGGGAACGAACTTTACTGGGGGATAAGGGGAATAAACTCATCTTT.

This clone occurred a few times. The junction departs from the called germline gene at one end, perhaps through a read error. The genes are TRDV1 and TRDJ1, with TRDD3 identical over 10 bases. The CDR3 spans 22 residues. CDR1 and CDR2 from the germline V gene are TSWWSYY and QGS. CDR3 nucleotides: TGTGCTCTTGGGGAACTGGACCTAAATGCACACTGGGGGATGAGCCCCACCGATAAGCTCATCTTT. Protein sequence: CALGELDLNAHWGMSPTDKLIF.

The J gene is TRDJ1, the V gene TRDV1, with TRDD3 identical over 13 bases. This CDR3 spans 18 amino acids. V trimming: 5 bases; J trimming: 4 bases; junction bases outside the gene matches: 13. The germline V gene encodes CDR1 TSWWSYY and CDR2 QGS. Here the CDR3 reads CALGLTCGTGGYVDKLIF. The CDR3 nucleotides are TGTGCTCTTGGGTTGACCTGCGGTACTGGGGGATACGTCGATAAACTCATCTTT.

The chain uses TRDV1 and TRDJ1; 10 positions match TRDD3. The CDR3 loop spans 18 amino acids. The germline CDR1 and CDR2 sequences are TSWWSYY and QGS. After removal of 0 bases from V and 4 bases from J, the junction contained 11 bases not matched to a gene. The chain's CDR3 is CALGELVLLGDFGDKLIF. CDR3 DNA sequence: TGTGCTCTTGGGGAACTAGTCCTACTGGGGGATTTCGGCGATAAACTCATCTTT.

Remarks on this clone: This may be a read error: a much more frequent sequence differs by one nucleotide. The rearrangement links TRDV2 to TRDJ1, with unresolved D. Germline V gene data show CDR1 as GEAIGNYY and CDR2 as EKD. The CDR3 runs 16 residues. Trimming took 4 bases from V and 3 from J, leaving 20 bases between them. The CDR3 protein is CACDHVTGVSADKLIF. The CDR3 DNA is TGTGCCTGTGATCACGTTACCGGGGTTAGCGCCGATAAACTCATCTTT.

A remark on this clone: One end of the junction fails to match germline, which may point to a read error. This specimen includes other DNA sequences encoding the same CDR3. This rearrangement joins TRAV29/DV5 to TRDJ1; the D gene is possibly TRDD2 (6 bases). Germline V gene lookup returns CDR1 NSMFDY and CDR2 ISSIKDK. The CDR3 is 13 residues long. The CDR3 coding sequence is TGCGCACTCGCTTCCTTCTACACCGATAAACTCATCTTT. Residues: CALASFYTDKLIF.